This T cell receptor (beta chain) comes out of a study of regulatory T cells in long-lasting Graves disease. The V segment lost 5 bases and the J segment 8 bases; nucleotides outside the gene matches: 9. This CDR3 spans 14 amino acids. This clonotype was counted at least ten times. Time point denoted: newly diagnosed GD, antithyroid drugs for less than 3 months. Construction of the TCR library relied on RNA isolated from PBMCs. Both iRepertoire HTBI primers and Arm-PCR of CDR3 regions were used to build the TCR beta libraries. TCRdb independently ran MiXCR on the multiplex PCR reads; one entry per CDR3 protein. Of around 250,000 distinct CDR3 sequences detected, over 20% appear once; the ten largest clones hold about 14%.

V and J are TRBV12-3 or TRBV12-4 and TRBJ1-5, with TRBD1 matching 7 bases. Sequencing used peripheral blood mononuclear cells (PBMCs), obtained at new diagnosis, from a patient treated with antithyroid drugs. This clonotype was obtained from a female donor with Graves disease. The CDR3 loop is CASSLGQALEPQHF. CDR3 in DNA: TGTGCCAGCAGTCTAGGACAGGCCTTAGAGCCCCAGCATTTT.